This T cell receptor beta chain was found in a study of cytomegalovirus exposure and HLA in healthy donors. Each of the donors was a healthy bone marrow donor. Details on this clone: The antigen remains undetermined.

V was pared by 3 bases and J by 0 bases, with 15 bases between. This CDR3 comprises 17 residues. Overall study results and limits: The number of N-insertions in an Asian-associated ancestry cluster was reportedly below the approximately 680-donor mean in a later analysis. TCR beta sequences reportedly predicted the HLA-A and HLA-B alleles of most subjects accurately.

The PCR had 60 Vbeta and 13 Jbeta primers. TCRdb's copy holds only in-frame clones and misses some; the assay was immunoSEQ multiplex PCR. The table has about 69,000 clones, 74% seen once; the top ten hold more than 9.5%. The chain carries TRBV23-1 and TRBJ1-5; TRBD1 is a possible D gene (5 bases). TRBV23-1 is an open reading frame, and its role is uncertain. What was sequenced was PBMCs. This receptor was identified in a woman aged 60-70 years in good health and CMV-seropositive. CDR3 DNA sequence: TGCGCCAGCAGTCAGCCCAGGGTGGGATATAGCAATCAGCCCCAGCATTTT. It translates to CASSQPRVGYSNQPQHF.